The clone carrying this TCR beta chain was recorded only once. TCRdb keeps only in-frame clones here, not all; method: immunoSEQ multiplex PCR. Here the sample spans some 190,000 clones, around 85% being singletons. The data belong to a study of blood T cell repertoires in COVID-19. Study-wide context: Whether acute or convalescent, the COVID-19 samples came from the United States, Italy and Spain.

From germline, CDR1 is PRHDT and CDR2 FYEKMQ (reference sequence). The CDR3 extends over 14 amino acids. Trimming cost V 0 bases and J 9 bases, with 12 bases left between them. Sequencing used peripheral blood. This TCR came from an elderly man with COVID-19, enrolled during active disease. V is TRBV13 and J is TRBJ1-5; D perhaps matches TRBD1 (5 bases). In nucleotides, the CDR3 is TGTGCCAGCAGCTTAGGAGGGGCCCAGGTGCCCCAGCATTTT. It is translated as CASSLGGAQVPQHF.